This T cell receptor beta chain was captured in a study of vaccination and CD4 T cells after COVID-19. The wider study: At a median around 65 days (range 14 to 241) after dose two, post-vaccine samples were obtained.

The Oncomine TCR Beta short-read assay sequenced DNA from cultured CD4+ T cells. TCRdb used MiXCR to reprocess the PCR reads, holding one entry per CDR3 protein. The repertoire holds under 10,000 distinct CDR3 sequences, just under 50% seen once, with more than 20% in the top ten. Comments on this clonotype: No antigen is known for it.

Stated treatment: roughly ten-day PBMC culture with coronavirus spike peptide pools or control peptides (ViraFEST assay). This receptor was taken from a human donor who had recovered from COVID-19. The source material was CD4+ T cells from blood, cultured in vitro.

This chain's CDR3 is CASSFGYEQYF. The CDR3 nucleotides read TGTGCCAGCAGTTTTGGCTACGAGCAGTACTTC. The V and J genes are TRBV27 and TRBJ2-7, with D unresolved. Deletions cut 3 bases from V and 3 bases from J, with 3 bases between. This CDR3 is built from 11 residues. Looked up from germline, CDR1 is MNHEY and CDR2 is SMNVEV (reference sequence).